The rows below give T cell receptor beta chains drawn from one sample of a study of blood T cells in healthy people across ages. TCRdb reanalysed the 5' RACE reads using MiXCR and keeps one entry per CDR3 protein. Of over a million distinct CDR3 sequences listed, approximately 43% were seen once; the top ten hold about 3.8%. The sequencing input was blood. All receptors come from a woman aged 18-30 years in good health. CDR3s include the opening cysteine and the closing phenylalanine or tryptophan. A D gene is named only where the DNA matches it firmly. Clone size is shown for a subset of rows, as once, few, many or a class of expanded clone.

>TRBV10-2|.|.|TRBJ1-2
CASSPQPGIYGYTF
TGCGCCAGCAGCCCTCAGCCAGGGATCTATGGCTACACCTTC
>TRBV3-1|.|.|TRBJ2-3
CASSQEWRGHTDTQYF
TGTGCCAGCAGCCAAGAATGGAGGGGGCACACAGATACGCAGTATTTT
>TRBV7-2|.|.|TRBJ2-7
CASSLAGSYDYEQYF
TGTGCCAGCAGCTTAGCTGGATCTTACGACTACGAGCAGTACTTC
>TRBV9|.|TRBD1|TRBJ2-2
CASSGRGLSTGELFF
TGTGCCAGCAGCGGCAGGGGGCTTAGCACCGGGGAGCTGTTTTTT
>TRBV5-1|many|TRBD2|TRBJ2-6
CASSLASGASGANVLTF
TGCGCCAGCAGCTTGGCTAGCGGGGCCTCTGGGGCCAACGTCCTGACTTTC
>TRBV6-6|.|TRBD2|TRBJ2-5
CASSSQLAAGEQYF
TGTGCCAGCAGTTCACAACTAGCGGCGGGGGAGCAGTACTTC
>TRBV4-3|once|.|TRBJ2-7
CASSQGRSGTYEQYF
TGCGCCAGCAGCCAAGGGAGGTCGGGGACCTACGAGCAGTACTTC
>TRBV20-1|.|.|TRBJ1-2
CSAREGLREGYTF
TGCAGTGCTAGAGAAGGGTTGAGGGAAGGCTACACCTTC
>TRBV29-1|few|TRBD1|TRBJ2-1
CSVGRDREVNEQFF
TGCAGCGTAGGCCGGGACAGGGAGGTCAATGAGCAGTTCTTC
>TRBV28|few|TRBD1|TRBJ2-1
CASTLQTGDYNEQFF
TGTGCCAGCACCTTACAGACAGGGGACTACAATGAGCAGTTCTTC
>TRBV7-2|once|TRBD1|TRBJ2-1
CASSKDRAKQFF
TGTGCCAGCAGCAAGGACAGGGCCAAGCAGTTCTTC
>TRBV5-4|.|.|TRBJ1-2
CASSLRAGPNYGYTF
TGTGCCAGCAGCTTAAGGGCAGGTCCTAACTATGGCTACACCTTC